These 28 T cell receptor beta chains were all obtained from the same sample, sequenced in a study of OX40 agonist ivuxolimab in advanced cancers. This table comes from immunoSEQ multiplex PCR, and its TCRdb copy is limited to in-frame clones, with some not included. The repertoire holds tens of thousands of clones, with about 91% as singletons. Sample: CD4+ or CD8+ T cells sorted from blood, taken in a trial of the OX40 agonist ivuxolimab. The receptors were sampled from an adult with an advanced solid tumor such as melanoma, head and neck, liver or kidney cancer.

This chain uses TRBV5-6 with TRBJ2-5; no firm D call. There are 13 residues in the CDR3. The germline CDR1 and CDR2 sequences are SGHDT and YYEEEE. V was pared by 4 bases and J by 7 bases, with 14 bases between. The CDR3 here is CASSRIATWTQYF. CDR3 in DNA: TGTGCCAGCAGCCGTATCGCGACTTGGACCCAGTACTTC.

The V and J genes are TRBV5-1 and TRBJ2-7; tentative D call: TRBD1 (6 bases). Germline values: CDR1 SGHRS, CDR2 YFSETQ. Trimming left V 4 bases short and J 6 bases short, with 11 bases between. The CDR3 is 12 residues long. The CDR3 is CASSITGREQYF. CDR3 DNA: TGCGCCAGCAGCATCACAGGGCGCGAGCAGTACTTC.

V and J are TRBV14 and TRBJ2-7, with D unresolved. Trimming took off 0 bases at V and 12 bases at J, with 12 bases between the two ends. The CDR3 totals 12 residues. Per the germline V gene, CDR1 is SGHDN and CDR2 is FVKESK. The CDR3 loop reads CASSQEVGSRYF. The CDR3 coding sequence is TGTGCCAGCAGCCAAGAAGTAGGTAGCCGGTACTTC.

This sequence joins TRBV28 and TRBJ1-1; the D is unclear. The germline V gene has CDR1 MDHEN and CDR2 SYDVKM. The CDR3 contains 12 residues. The CDR3 protein is CATFWRNTEAFF. The DNA for the CDR3 is TGTGCAACGTTTTGGCGGAACACTGAAGCTTTCTTT.

The chain is built from TRBV28 and TRBJ2-7; D gene unclear. The CDR3 loop spans 13 amino acids. The V gene lost 2 bases and the J gene lost 3 bases, with 8 bases spanning the gap. Germline-derived CDR1 and CDR2 are MDHEN and SYDVKM. CDR3 bases: TGTGCCAGCAGTTTAATAAATTACTACGAGCAGTACTTC. Its translation: CASSLINYYEQYF.

Comment on this clone: Other nucleotide sequences in the sample specify the same CDR3. The genes are TRBV28 and TRBJ2-3; TRBD1 aligns across 7 bases. After removal of 4 bases from V and 0 bases from J, the junction contained 7 bases not matched to a gene. CDR1 is MDHEN, CDR2 SYDVKM, per germline. The CDR3 contains 16 residues. The CDR3 protein is CASSSGTASSTDTQYF. In DNA form, the CDR3 reads TGTGCCAGCAGTTCCGGGACAGCCTCTAGCACAGATACGCAGTATTTT.

The chain is built from TRBV28 and TRBJ2-7; 12 bases align to TRBD2. The CDR3 has 14 residues. J was trimmed by 3 bases and V by 7 bases; bases with no gene match: 4. Germline V gene data show CDR1 as MDHEN and CDR2 as SYDVKM. The CDR3 spells CASTTSGRLYEQYF. The CDR3 coding sequence is TGTGCCAGCACCACTAGCGGGAGGCTCTACGAGCAGTACTTC.

The chain is built from TRBV7-9 and TRBJ1-2, with a tentative D call TRBD1 (5 bases). Germline V gives CDR1 SEHNR, CDR2 FQNEAQ (reference sequence). The CDR3 spans 15 residues. Trimming removed 5 bases at V and 4 bases at J, with 17 bases between. CDR3 amino acids: CASSLLSGDLYGYTF. In nucleotides, the CDR3 is TGTGCCAGCAGCCTCCTCTCCGGGGACCTCTATGGCTACACCTTC.

The chain combines TRBV19 with TRBJ1-4, with 7 bases fitting TRBD1. The CDR3 has 15 amino acids. The V gene's germline CDR1 is LNHDA and CDR2 SQIVND (reference sequence). V lost 7 bases, J lost 5 bases, and 10 bases stayed unmatched. The DNA of the CDR3 is TGTGCCAGTACCAAGATCACAGGGGAAAATGAAAAACTGTTTTTT. Protein product: CASTKITGENEKLFF.

The chain is built from TRBV9 and TRBJ2-7; D might be TRBD1 (6 bases). V lost 3 bases, J lost 6 bases, and 19 bases lay in between. The CDR3 has 15 residues. The germline V gene has CDR1 SGDLS and CDR2 YYNGEE. The CDR3 is CASSARQVSLSEQYF. Written as DNA, the CDR3 is TGTGCCAGCAGCGCCCGACAGGTCAGTTTAAGCGAGCAGTACTTC.

This clone showed up just once. The chain couples TRBV7-2 to TRBJ2-1; D possibly uses TRBD1 or TRBD2 (6 bases each). Germline CDR1 SGHTA, CDR2 FQGNSA. Trimming removed 2 bases from V and 6 bases from J, with 14 bases in between. CDR3 size: 15 residues. CDR3 coding DNA: TGTGCCAGCAGCTTAATTTGGGGGGCCGGCAATGAGCAGTTCTTC. Protein sequence: CASSLIWGAGNEQFF.

The V gene is TRBV30, the J gene TRBJ1-2, with D possibly being TRBD1 (6 bases). The CDR3 covers 11 residues. Germline values: CDR1 GTSNPN, CDR2 SVGIG (reference sequence). V gave up 4 bases and J gave up 8 bases, with 11 bases separating them. The CDR3 region is CAWTWGGGYTF. The CDR3 DNA reads TGTGCCTGGACTTGGGGGGGCGGCTACACCTTC.

The chain carries TRBV5-4 and TRBJ2-3; D is unclear. Trimming took off 0 bases at V and 2 bases at J, with 16 bases between the two ends. The CDR3 runs 17 residues. Germline lookup yields CDR1 SGHNT and CDR2 YYREEE (reference sequence). The CDR3 DNA is TGTGCCAGCAGCTTGGAGCCCCATAGCCTTGTCACAGATACGCAGTATTTT. Its translation is CASSLEPHSLVTDTQYF.

CDR3 in DNA: TGCGCCAGCAGCCTGGGACTAAGAGCGGCCCCAGAGGAGACCCAGTACTTC. It translates to CASSLGLRAAPEETQYF. The rearrangement joins TRBV5-1 to TRBJ2-5, with 7 positions matching TRBD2. The CDR3 sequence is 17 residues long. Germline CDR1 SGHRS, CDR2 YFSETQ. Trimming cost V 4 bases and J 5 bases; bases outside gene matches: 17.

Details on this clone: Other DNA sequences in the same sample also yield this CDR3. J is TRBJ2-7 and V is TRBV5-1; TRBD1 agrees at 11 bases. Germline V gene sequence: CDR1 SGHRS, CDR2 YFSETQ. The V and J ends lost 1 base and 2 bases, in that order; junction bases with no gene match: 11. The CDR3 covers 18 residues. CDR3 loop: CASSLIGTGGRWTYEQYF. The DNA of the CDR3 is TGCGCCAGCAGCTTGATTGGGACAGGGGGGCGGTGGACCTACGAGCAGTACTTC.

The chain is built from TRBV7-2 and TRBJ1-2; D not certain. V was trimmed by 2 bases and J by 8 bases, leaving 9 bases between them. Germline V CDR1 and CDR2: SGHTA, FQGNSA. This CDR3 has 12 amino acids. The CDR3 sequence: CASSLFPGGYTF. Written as DNA, the CDR3 is TGTGCCAGCAGCTTATTTCCAGGCGGCTACACCTTC. Drawing the rest from reference TRBV7-2 and TRBJ1-2, the complete variable domain is GAGVSQSPSNKVTEKGKDVELRCDPISGHTALYWYRQSLGQGLEFLIYFQGNSAPDKSGLPSDRFSAERTGGSVSTLTIQRTQQEDSAVYLCASSLFPGGYTFGSGTRLTVV.

The chain links TRBV10-3 to TRBJ2-7, with 8 positions matching TRBD1. V gave up 2 bases and J gave up 2 bases; unmatched junction bases: 5. CDR3 length: 15 amino acids. The germline CDR1 and CDR2 sequences are ENHRY and SYGVKD. DNA for the CDR3: TGTGCCATCAGTGAGGGCGGGACAGGAACCTACGAGCAGTACTTC. Encoded protein: CAISEGGTGTYEQYF.

This clone was detected only once. V gene TRBV7-9 combines with J gene TRBJ2-3; D remains ambiguous. V lost 4 bases and J lost 4, with 9 bases in between. The CDR3 spans 13 residues. The germline gives CDR1 SEHNR, CDR2 FQNEAQ (reference sequence). Here the CDR3 reads CASSSTAPDTQYF. The CDR3, as DNA: TGTGCCAGCAGCTCGACCGCCCCAGATACGCAGTATTTT. Supplemented by reference TRBV7-9 and TRBJ2-3, the full variable domain reads DTGVSQNPRHKITKRGQNVTFRCDPISEHNRLYWYRQTLGQGPEFLTYFQNEAQLEKSRLLSDRFSAERPKGSFSTLEIQRTEQGDSAMYLCASSSTAPDTQYFGPGTRLTVL.

The V gene is TRBV27, the J gene TRBJ2-1; D is perhaps TRBD2 (5 bases). The germline V and J ends were trimmed by 5 bases and 4 bases, with 18 bases remaining between them. There are 16 residues in the CDR3. Germline CDR1 is MNHEY and CDR2 is SMNVEV (reference sequence). This CDR3 is CASSEPSVPGYNEQFF. The CDR3 coding sequence is TGTGCCAGCAGTGAACCCTCAGTCCCGGGGTACAATGAGCAGTTCTTC.

This chain links TRBV7-2 with TRBJ1-5; D is perhaps TRBD1 (5 bases). The CDR3 contains 16 residues. The V end was cut by 5 bases, the J end by 1 base, with 15 bases between. Germline V gene lookup returns CDR1 SGHTA and CDR2 FQGNSA. In DNA, the CDR3 is TGTGCCAGCAGCCGAGGTGGGGGGTCGAGCAATCAGCCCCAGCATTTT. Residues: CASSRGGGSSNQPQHF.

V usage is TRBV7-2 and J usage is TRBJ1-2; 10 nucleotides line up with TRBD1. This CDR3 comprises 15 residues. Germline CDR1 is SGHTA and CDR2 is FQGNSA. V lost 5 bases and J lost 2; bases outside the gene matches: 5. DNA for the CDR3: TGTGCCAGCAGCCCGAGGACAGGGGGGAACTATGGCTACACCTTC. Residues: CASSPRTGGNYGYTF.

The gene calls are TRBV28 and TRBJ1-1, with D tentatively TRBD1 (6 bases). From germline, CDR1 is MDHEN and CDR2 SYDVKM. Trimming took off 4 bases at V and 8 bases at J, with 17 bases between the two ends. The CDR3 runs to 14 residues. CDR3 coding DNA: TGTGCCAGCAGTTCGATAGGGGGAGGACGAGAAGCTTTCTTT. Translated: CASSSIGGGREAFF.

The rearrangement links TRBV5-1 to TRBJ2-1; the match to TRBD1 covers 9 bases. CDR3 length: 18 residues. Germline-derived CDR1 and CDR2 are SGHRS and YFSETQ. Losses at the gene ends were 4 bases for V and 9 bases for J; bases not matched to a gene: 20. CDR3 amino acids: CASSGGGQGSGPYAEQFF. The CDR3 region has the DNA TGCGCCAGCAGCGGCGGGGGACAGGGTTCGGGGCCTTACGCTGAGCAGTTCTTC.

With respect to this clone: Distinct nucleotide sequences in the sample also encode this CDR3. The chain carries TRBV30 and TRBJ1-4, with D possibly being TRBD1 (5 bases). The germline gives CDR1 GTSNPN, CDR2 SVGIG (reference sequence). V lost 0 bases and J lost 3, with 11 bases in between. There are 15 residues in the CDR3. For the CDR3, the DNA is TGTGCCTGGAGTGTTAGGGCAGGGCCTAATGAAAAACTGTTTTTT. Translation: CAWSVRAGPNEKLFF.

The CDR3 nucleotides are TGTGCCAGCAGACCGCCGGGACAACTCAACTACGAGCAGTACTTC. It codes for CASRPPGQLNYEQYF. This chain links TRBV28 with TRBJ2-7; weak D call: TRBD1 (6 bases). V lost 6 bases and J lost 3, with 18 bases in between. The CDR3 contains 15 residues. Germline assignment: CDR1 MDHEN and CDR2 SYDVKM.

The rearrangement joins TRBV28 to TRBJ2-1, with D tentatively TRBD1 (5 bases). Germline CDR1 is MDHEN and CDR2 is SYDVKM. The CDR3 extends over 15 amino acids. Trimming took off 6 bases at V and 0 bases at J, with 12 bases between the two ends. The CDR3 region is CASRGPGPSYNEQFF. CDR3 bases: TGTGCCAGCAGGGGGCCAGGACCCTCCTACAATGAGCAGTTCTTC.

The chain couples TRBV27 to TRBJ2-1; the match to TRBD2 covers 13 bases. This CDR3 comprises 15 residues. The trim removed 4 bases at V and 10 bases at J, leaving 7 bases unmatched. Germline assignment: CDR1 MNHEY and CDR2 SMNVEV (reference sequence). Written as DNA, the CDR3 is TGTGCCAGCAGTTCCGGACTAGCGGGAGTAGTAGAGCAGTTCTTC. It codes for CASSSGLAGVVEQFF.

V and J are TRBV30 and TRBJ2-7; D is ambiguous. There are 13 residues in the CDR3. With 3 bases removed from V and 1 base from J, the gap between germline ends came to 10 bases. Germline lookup yields CDR1 GTSNPN and CDR2 SVGIG (reference sequence). The CDR3 DNA reads as TGTGCCTGGAGAACCGATTTTTCCTACGAGCAGTACTTC. It codes for CAWRTDFSYEQYF.